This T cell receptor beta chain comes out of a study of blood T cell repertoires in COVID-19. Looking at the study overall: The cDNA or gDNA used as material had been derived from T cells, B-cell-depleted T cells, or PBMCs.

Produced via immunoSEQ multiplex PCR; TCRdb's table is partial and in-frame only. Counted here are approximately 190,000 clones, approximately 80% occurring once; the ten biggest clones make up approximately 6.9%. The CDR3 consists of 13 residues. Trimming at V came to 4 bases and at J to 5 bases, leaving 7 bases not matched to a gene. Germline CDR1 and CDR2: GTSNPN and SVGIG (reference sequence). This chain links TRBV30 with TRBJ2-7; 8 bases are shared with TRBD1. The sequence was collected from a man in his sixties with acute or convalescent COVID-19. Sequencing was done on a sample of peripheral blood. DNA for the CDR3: TGTGCCTGGAATGGACAGGGAGCTAACGAGCAGTACTTC. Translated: CAWNGQGANEQYF.